Listed here are 4 T cell receptor beta chains from one sample, sequenced in a study of human T cells and chemical hapten exposure. TCRdb analysed the RACE reads with MiXCR anew, one entry per CDR3 protein. The sample lists roughly 250,000 distinct CDR3 sequences, 7.5% to 10% seen once, with under 2.5% in the top ten. Noted time point: pre-sensitization, week 0. The treatment: therapeutic diphenylcyclopropenone sensitization with weekly scalp DPC. Sequenced here: whole blood, sampled in connection with sensitization to the hapten diphenylcyclopropenone (DPC). These receptors originate from a woman aged 40 to 50 with alopecia areata. Some clones in this sample may be carry-over from other donors' samples.

The V call is TRBV20-1, the J call TRBJ2-7; 9 nucleotides match TRBD1. This CDR3 has 13 residues. V was pared by 5 bases and J by 7 bases, with 9 bases of the junction left unmatched. The germline V gene encodes CDR1 DFQATT and CDR2 SNEGSKA (reference sequence). CDR3 DNA sequence: TGCAGTGCTGGCCGGGGACAGGGCCGGGAGCAGTACTTC. Its protein product is CSAGRGQGREQYF.

The V call is TRBV12-3 or TRBV12-4, the J call TRBJ2-3, with 10 bases identical to TRBD2. The CDR3 loop spans 20 amino acids. Trimming at V came to 3 bases and at J to 4 bases, leaving 19 bases not matched to a gene. The CDR3 spells CASSLPFGAGGPWQADTQYF. The CDR3 DNA sequence: TGTGCCAGCAGTTTGCCCTTCGGAGCGGGAGGGCCTTGGCAGGCAGATACGCAGTATTTT.

The J gene is TRBJ2-7, the V gene TRBV20-1; the D is unclear. Germline V lookup: CDR1 DFQATT, CDR2 SNEGSKA (reference sequence). The CDR3 sequence is 13 residues long. V was trimmed by 1 base and J by 0 bases, leaving 7 bases between them. CDR3 nucleotides: TGCAGTGCTAGAGTCGCGAGCTCCTACGAGCAGTACTTC. This encodes CSARVASSYEQYF.

Ten or more counts support this clonotype. The rearrangement joins TRBV4-2 to TRBJ2-7; possibly TRBD1 or TRBD2 for D (5 bases each). The CDR3 totals 14 residues. V was clipped by 5 bases and J by 6 bases, with 17 bases between them. Germline values: CDR1 LGHNA, CDR2 YNFKEQ. The CDR3 loop reads CASSSSGTGSEQYF. The CDR3 DNA follows: TGTGCCAGCAGCTCCTCCGGGACCGGCAGCGAGCAGTACTTC.